The rows below give T cell receptor beta chains drawn from one sample of a study of blood T cell repertoires in COVID-19. Here immunoSEQ multiplex PCR was the method, and the copy in TCRdb shows in-frame clones only, minus some. Among about 270,000 clones, under 95% were seen once, and the ten largest hold 2.5% to 3%. Input material: PBMCs or T cells enriched from blood (not recorded which). These receptors all stem from a man between 40 and 49 years old who had been exposed to COVID-19. The CDR3 runs from the conserved cysteine through the conserved F or W. A D gene is named only where the DNA matches it firmly. Rows may omit the clone size; those that give it use once, few, many or a size class.

D gene: NA
J gene: TRBJ2-7
clone size: NA
V gene: TRBV11-2
CDR3 DNA: TGTGCCAGCAGCTTGGGGGGCGGGGGTTCCTACGAGCAGTACTTC
CDR3 protein: CASSLGGGGSYEQYF

D gene: TRBD1
J gene: TRBJ1-3
clone size: NA
V gene: TRBV24-1
CDR3 DNA: TGTGCCACCAGTGAAACGAACCGGACAGGTAGCTCTGGAAACACCATATATTTT
CDR3 protein: CATSETNRTGSSGNTIYF

D gene: NA
J gene: TRBJ1-1
clone size: NA
V gene: TRBV3-1/TRBV3-2
CDR3 DNA: TGTGCCAGCAGCCAAACTTTGAACACTGAAGCTTTCTTT
CDR3 protein: CASSQTLNTEAFF

D gene: TRBD1
J gene: TRBJ1-2
clone size: once
V gene: TRBV27
CDR3 DNA: TGTGCCAGCACCCCTTCAGGGGGCCAAGGCTACACCTTC
CDR3 protein: CASTPSGGQGYTF

D gene: NA
J gene: TRBJ1-1
clone size: NA
V gene: TRBV9
CDR3 DNA: TGTGCCAGCAGCGTGGGAAGGGGGACGCACACTGAAGCTTTCTTT
CDR3 protein: CASSVGRGTHTEAFF

D gene: NA
J gene: TRBJ2-5
clone size: NA
V gene: TRBV19
CDR3 DNA: TGTGCCAGTAGTATTGAGGGCCTTCAAGAGACCCAGTACTTC
CDR3 protein: CASSIEGLQETQYF

D gene: NA
J gene: TRBJ2-1
clone size: NA
V gene: TRBV29-1
CDR3 DNA: TGCAGCGTTGAAGTTCTAGGTAATATGTATGAGCAGTTCTTC
CDR3 protein: CSVEVLGNMYEQFF

D gene: TRBD2
J gene: TRBJ2-7
clone size: NA
V gene: TRBV10-3
CDR3 DNA: TGTGCCATCAGTGAGCCGGTAGATAGCGGGAGGTACGAGCAGTACTTC
CDR3 protein: CAISEPVDSGRYEQYF

D gene: NA
J gene: TRBJ2-7
clone size: NA
V gene: TRBV28
CDR3 DNA: TGTGCCAGCACCTTGGGGGGTGGGTACGAGCAGTACTTC
CDR3 protein: CASTLGGGYEQYF

D gene: NA
J gene: TRBJ1-1
clone size: NA
V gene: TRBV27
CDR3 DNA: TGTGCCAGCAGTTTCTTGGGGAGGATGACTGAAGCTTTCTTT
CDR3 protein: CASSFLGRMTEAFF

D gene: TRBD1
J gene: TRBJ2-5
clone size: NA
V gene: TRBV11-2
CDR3 DNA: TGTGCCAGCAGCTTTGAGGGCAGGGGGATGGAGACCCAGTACTTC
CDR3 protein: CASSFEGRGMETQYF

D gene: NA
J gene: TRBJ1-5
clone size: NA
V gene: TRBV18
CDR3 DNA: TGTGCCAGCTCATTCGACAGGTATAGCAATCAGCCCCAGCATTTT
CDR3 protein: CASSFDRYSNQPQHF

D gene: NA
J gene: TRBJ2-2
clone size: NA
V gene: TRBV12-3/TRBV12-4
CDR3 DNA: TGTGCCAGCAGTTTTGTTAGCGCCGGGGAGCTGTTTTTT
CDR3 protein: CASSFVSAGELFF

D gene: NA
J gene: TRBJ1-1
clone size: once
V gene: TRBV19
CDR3 DNA: TGTGCCAGTAGTATTCTGGGAGGCACTGAAGCTTTCTTT
CDR3 protein: CASSILGGTEAFF

D gene: TRBD2
J gene: TRBJ2-1
clone size: NA
V gene: TRBV19
CDR3 DNA: TGTGCCAGTAGTATCTCTAGCGGGAGGTTCTACAATGAGCAGTTCTTC
CDR3 protein: CASSISSGRFYNEQFF

D gene: TRBD2
J gene: TRBJ2-3
clone size: NA
V gene: TRBV5-8
CDR3 DNA: TGTGCCAGCAGCTTGGGACTAGCGGGCCCCACAGATACGCAGTATTTT
CDR3 protein: CASSLGLAGPTDTQYF

D gene: TRBD2
J gene: TRBJ2-3
clone size: NA
V gene: TRBV6-1
CDR3 DNA: TGTGCCAGCAGTGCAGCCCTAGCGGGACCTGGGGATACGCAGTATTTT
CDR3 protein: CASSAALAGPGDTQYF

D gene: TRBD2
J gene: TRBJ2-3
clone size: NA
V gene: TRBV7-2
CDR3 DNA: TGTGCCAGCAGCTCCCGACTAGCCCCAGATACGCAGTATTTT
CDR3 protein: CASSSRLAPDTQYF

D gene: TRBD2
J gene: TRBJ2-1
clone size: once
V gene: TRBV11-2
CDR3 DNA: TGTGCCAGCAGCCCGGGAGGGGCTGGGCAGTTCTTC
CDR3 protein: CASSPGGAGQFF

D gene: NA
J gene: TRBJ1-1
clone size: NA
V gene: TRBV4-1
CDR3 DNA: TGCGCCAGCAGCCAAGGACAACCCGCAGAAGCTTTCTTT
CDR3 protein: CASSQGQPAEAFF

D gene: TRBD1
J gene: TRBJ1-1
clone size: NA
V gene: TRBV3-1/TRBV3-2
CDR3 DNA: TGTGCCAGCAGCCTGACAGGGTACACTGAAGCTTTCTTT
CDR3 protein: CASSLTGYTEAFF

D gene: TRBD1
J gene: TRBJ1-5
clone size: NA
V gene: TRBV7-8
CDR3 DNA: TGTGCCAGCAGCTTAGCGCTAAGCAGGGGGCAAGATCAGCCCCAGCATTTT
CDR3 protein: CASSLALSRGQDQPQHF

D gene: NA
J gene: TRBJ2-5
clone size: NA
V gene: TRBV3-1/TRBV3-2
CDR3 DNA: TGTGCCAGCAGCCCGGACCCGGAGGGGACCCAGTACTTC
CDR3 protein: CASSPDPEGTQYF

D gene: NA
J gene: TRBJ2-3
clone size: NA
V gene: TRBV4-3
CDR3 DNA: TGCGCCAGCAGCCAAGATACGGTTACAGATACGCAGTATTTT
CDR3 protein: CASSQDTVTDTQYF

D gene: NA
J gene: TRBJ1-2
clone size: once
V gene: TRBV5-5
CDR3 DNA: TGTGCCAGTGGGCCTGACCTCCACTATGGCTACACCTTC
CDR3 protein: CASGPDLHYGYTF

D gene: NA
J gene: TRBJ1-1
clone size: NA
V gene: TRBV2
CDR3 DNA: TGTGCCAGCAGTGAAGAGATGGCGGGTGAAGCTTTCTTT
CDR3 protein: CASSEEMAGEAFF

D gene: NA
J gene: TRBJ2-1
clone size: NA
V gene: TRBV7-9
CDR3 DNA: TGTGCCAGCAGCTTTGTAACAGGGTGGAATGAGCAGTTCTTC
CDR3 protein: CASSFVTGWNEQFF

D gene: TRBD2
J gene: TRBJ2-7
clone size: NA
V gene: TRBV7-6
CDR3 DNA: TGTGCCAGCAGCCGGACTAGCGGGACCAGCTCCTACGAGCAGTACTTC
CDR3 protein: CASSRTSGTSSYEQYF

D gene: TRBD2
J gene: TRBJ2-7
clone size: NA
V gene: TRBV10-3
CDR3 DNA: TGTGCCATCAGTGAATCACCCGGGACTAGGTTCTCCTACGAGCAGTACTTC
CDR3 protein: CAISESPGTRFSYEQYF

D gene: TRBD1
J gene: TRBJ2-1
clone size: NA
V gene: TRBV7-9
CDR3 DNA: TGTGCCAGCAGCCCCTCTTCGGGACAGGGGATCCACAATGAGCAGTTCTTC
CDR3 protein: CASSPSSGQGIHNEQFF

D gene: NA
J gene: TRBJ1-1
clone size: NA
V gene: TRBV10-3
CDR3 DNA: TGTGCCATCAGTGAGTCGAACGGGGTGAACACTGAAGCTTTCTTT
CDR3 protein: CAISESNGVNTEAFF

D gene: TRBD2
J gene: TRBJ2-2
clone size: NA
V gene: TRBV13
CDR3 DNA: TGTGCCAGCAGCTTGGGACTAGCGGGAGCCGGGGAGCTGTTTTTT
CDR3 protein: CASSLGLAGAGELFF

D gene: NA
J gene: TRBJ1-3
clone size: NA
V gene: TRBV12-2
CDR3 DNA: TGTGCAAGTCGCTTCAACCTTTTTGACAGAGACTCTGGAAACACCATATATTTT
CDR3 protein: CASRFNLFDRDSGNTIYF